This T cell receptor beta chain was obtained from a study of cytotoxic CD8 clonotypes in ibrutinib-treated CLL. Overall study: Responses: roughly 24 partial, 2 complete; after median roughly 5.5 years, about 15 stayed remitted, roughly 12 progressed.

The V and J ends lost 3 bases and 8 bases respectively, with 20 bases between them. Germline V gene data show CDR1 as MDHEN and CDR2 as SYDVKM. This CDR3 is 16 amino acids long. Repertoires were generated with immunoSEQ multiplex PCR, while TCRdb's copy carries only in-frame clones and drops some. The repertoire holds 300,000 or so clones, with roughly 70% as singletons. V and J are TRBV28 and TRBJ2-1; a weak D match, TRBD2 (6 bases). The receptor comes from a human donor with chronic lymphocytic leukemia. Here the sequenced sample was PBMCs, taken after 36 months of ibrutinib treatment. The CDR3 DNA reads as TGTGCCAGCAGTTTTAACGGGGGACCCCTTAAGGATGAGCAGTTCTTC. It encodes CASSFNGGPLKDEQFF.